This record covers a single TCR beta chain. The data were taken from a study of cytomegalovirus exposure and HLA in healthy donors. Per germline, CDR1 SGHRS and CDR2 YFSETQ. V gave up 7 bases and J gave up 6 bases; unmatched junction bases: 7. The CDR3 length is 14 residues. The PCR made use of 60 Vbeta and 13 Jbeta primers. Produced via immunoSEQ multiplex PCR; TCRdb's table is partial and in-frame only. The sample has some 48,000 clones. The origin of this receptor is a woman aged 40 to 55 in good health and CMV-seronegative. Material: PBMCs. The J gene is TRBJ2-1, the V gene TRBV5-1; 10 bases align to TRBD2. Here the CDR3 reads CASGAGGRANEQFF. The CDR3 coding sequence is TGCGCCAGCGGAGCGGGGGGGCGGGCCAATGAGCAGTTCTTC.